These 13 T cell receptor beta chains share one sample of origin, sequenced in a study of graft-versus-host responses after intestinal transplantation. Processed graft tissue released its intraepithelial and lamina propria lymphocytes. The method was immunoSEQ multiplex PCR; TCRdb's version includes in-frame clones alone and lacks a portion of them. The data contain approximately 37,000 clones, around 87% of them singletons. The sample consisted of ileum tissue, taken around seven months after intestinal transplant. Receptor source: a human patient who received an intestinal transplant, so some T cells may come from the graft donor.

The rearrangement uses TRBV7-9 and TRBJ2-7; TRBD2 aligns across 7 bases. V shed 4 bases, J shed 4 bases, and the junction held 1 base outside the gene matches. Germline values: CDR1 SEHNR, CDR2 FQNEAQ (reference sequence). This CDR3 comprises 12 residues. CDR3 in DNA: TGTGCCAGCAGCTGGGACTATTACGAGCAGTACTTC. It is translated as CASSWDYYEQYF.

This clone was observed a handful of times. The chain is built from TRBV2 and TRBJ1-2; 9 bases align to TRBD1. CDR1 is SNHLY, CDR2 FYNNEI, per germline. The length of the CDR3 is 14 residues. Trimming cost V 6 bases and J 3 bases; bases outside gene matches: 5. DNA of the CDR3: TGTGCCAGCAGGATACAGGGGGCCGACTATGGCTACACCTTC. Residues: CASRIQGADYGYTF.

The chain has TRBV5-1 and TRBJ2-4; weak D call: TRBD1 (5 bases). Trimming took off 4 bases at V and 8 bases at J, with 16 bases between the two ends. In germline, CDR1 is SGHRS, CDR2 YFSETQ. CDR3 length: 14 residues. The DNA of the CDR3 is TGCGCCAGCAGCCGTCAGGTTCAAGGGGACATTCAGTACTTC. Translated: CASSRQVQGDIQYF.

The chain carries TRBV19 and TRBJ2-3; TRBD1 is a possible D gene (5 bases). The CDR3 sequence is 16 residues long. The ends were cut back, 2 bases at V and 0 bases at J, with 12 bases in the middle. Germline assignment: CDR1 LNHDA and CDR2 SQIVND (reference sequence). The CDR3 region has the DNA TGTGCCAGTAGTATATTGGCGGACACTAGCACAGATACGCAGTATTTT. This sequence encodes CASSILADTSTDTQYF.

This chain uses TRBV13 with TRBJ2-1, with 11 bases lining up with TRBD1. CDR1 PRHDT and CDR2 FYEKMQ come from the germline V gene (reference sequence). Trimming removed 4 bases from V and 7 bases from J; junction bases left unmatched: 9. CDR3 size: 16 residues. The CDR3 sequence is CASSSLRTGGKNEQFF. CDR3 bases: TGTGCCAGCAGCTCCTTAAGGACAGGGGGCAAGAATGAGCAGTTCTTC.

With respect to this clone: The identical CDR3 is also encoded by other nucleotide sequences in the sample. The chain links TRBV11-2 to TRBJ2-5, with 7 bases identical to TRBD2. CDR1 is SGHAT, CDR2 FQNNGV, per germline. Trimming at V came to 1 base and at J to 5 bases, leaving 4 bases not matched to a gene. The CDR3 is made up of 14 amino acids. The CDR3, as DNA: TGTGCCAGCAGCTTAGGACTAGCTGGCGAGACCCAGTACTTC. This encodes CASSLGLAGETQYF.

The chain couples TRBV11-2 to TRBJ1-5, with D hard to call. The length of the CDR3 is 16 residues. Germline CDR1 is SGHAT and CDR2 is FQNNGV. V was pared by 0 bases and J by 3 bases, with 12 bases between. The CDR3 DNA reads TGTGCCAGCAGCTTAGACAGCTCCCGTTACAATCAGCCCCAGCATTTT. Translation: CASSLDSSRYNQPQHF.

Of note for this clone: At one end, the junction sequence differs from germline, possibly due to a read error. Other DNA sequences in the same sample also yield this CDR3. The gene calls are TRBV11-2 and TRBJ2-3; 10 bases line up with TRBD2. This CDR3 is 15 amino acids long. Germline V gene data show CDR1 as SGHAT and CDR2 as FQNNGV. Here the CDR3 DNA reads TGTGCCAGTAGCTTAGGGGCTAGCGGGGGCCATACGCAGTATTTT. This sequence encodes CASSLGASGGHTQYF.

The CDR3 nucleotides read TGTGCCAGCAGTTACTCGAGAGCGGCCTACTACGAGCAGTACTTC. It is translated as CASSYSRAAYYEQYF. The chain carries TRBV6-5 and TRBJ2-7, with a weak D call TRBD2 (5 bases). The CDR3 sequence is 15 residues long. Per germline, CDR1 MNHEY and CDR2 SVGAGI. Trimming pared 0 bases from V and 3 bases from J, leaving 12 bases between.

The rearrangement joins TRBV18 to TRBJ2-5; possibly TRBD2 for D (5 bases). Germline CDR1 reads KGHSH; CDR2 reads LQKENI. The V end lost 6 bases, the J end lost 1 base, and 12 bases lay between the germline ends. The CDR3 has 14 amino acids. Here the CDR3 DNA reads TGTGCCAGCTCCCTGCAGAGGGCCCAAGAGACCCAGTACTTC. This sequence encodes CASSLQRAQETQYF.

This clone has a single count. Here the CDR3 DNA reads TGTGCCAGCAGTTTGGGCGGGTTAGAAGAGACCCAGTACTTC. It specifies CASSLGGLEETQYF. The chain employs TRBV28 and TRBJ2-5, with TRBD2 as a possible D gene (5 bases). V was shortened by 3 bases and J by 3 bases, with 11 bases between the two germline ends. CDR1 MDHEN and CDR2 SYDVKM come from the germline V gene. This CDR3 region has 14 residues.

V gene TRBV7-3 combines with J gene TRBJ2-3; D perhaps matches TRBD2 (6 bases). CDR3 length: 14 amino acids. CDR1 and CDR2 (germline): SGHTA, FQGTGA. V lost 3 bases and J lost 3, with 10 bases in between. The CDR3, as DNA: TGTGCCAGCAGCTTTGTAGGAGGGACAGATACGCAGTATTTT. The encoded protein is CASSFVGGTDTQYF.

V usage is TRBV7-2 and J usage is TRBJ2-7; D may correspond to TRBD1 or TRBD2 (6 bases each). Germline V gene data show CDR1 as SGHTA and CDR2 as FQGNSA. Trimming removed 3 bases from V and 9 bases from J, with 18 bases in between. The CDR3 contains 14 residues. The CDR3 DNA follows: TGTGCCAGCAGCTTCGGAGGGGGACCTACGGGGCAGTACTTC. Its protein is CASSFGGGPTGQYF.